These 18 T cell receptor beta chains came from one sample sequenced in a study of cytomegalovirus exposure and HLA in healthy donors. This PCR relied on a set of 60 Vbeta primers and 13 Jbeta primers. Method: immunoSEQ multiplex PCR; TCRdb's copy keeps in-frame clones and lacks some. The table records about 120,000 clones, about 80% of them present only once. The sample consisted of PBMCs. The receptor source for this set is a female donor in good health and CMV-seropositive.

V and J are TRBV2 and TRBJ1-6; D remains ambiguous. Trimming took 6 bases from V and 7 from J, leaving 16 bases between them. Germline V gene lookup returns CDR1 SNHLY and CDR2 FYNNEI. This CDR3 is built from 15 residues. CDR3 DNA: TGTGCCAGCAGGGCCTCGACTCTTCGCAATTCACCCCTCCACTTT. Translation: CASRASTLRNSPLHF.

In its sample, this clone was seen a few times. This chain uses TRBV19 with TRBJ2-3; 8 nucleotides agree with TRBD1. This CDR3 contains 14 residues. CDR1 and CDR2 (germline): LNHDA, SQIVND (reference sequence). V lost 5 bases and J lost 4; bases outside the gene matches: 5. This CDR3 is CASSSRGLADTQYF. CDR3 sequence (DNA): TGTGCCAGTAGTTCCAGGGGGCTCGCAGATACGCAGTATTTT.

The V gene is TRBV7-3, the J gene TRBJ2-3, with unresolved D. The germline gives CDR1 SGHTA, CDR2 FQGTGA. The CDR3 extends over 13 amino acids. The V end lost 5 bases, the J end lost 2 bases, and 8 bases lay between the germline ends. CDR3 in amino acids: CASSPFYTDTQYF. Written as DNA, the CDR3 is TGTGCCAGCAGCCCTTTCTACACAGATACGCAGTATTTT.

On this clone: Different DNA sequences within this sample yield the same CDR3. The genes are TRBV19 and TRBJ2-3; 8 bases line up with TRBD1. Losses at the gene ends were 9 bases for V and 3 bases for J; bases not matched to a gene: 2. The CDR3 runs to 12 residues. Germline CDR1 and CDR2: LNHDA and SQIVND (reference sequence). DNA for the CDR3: TGTGCCAGCAGGGGGCGTACAGATACGCAGTATTTT. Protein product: CASRGRTDTQYF.

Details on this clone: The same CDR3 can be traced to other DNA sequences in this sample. The DNA for the CDR3 is TGTGCCTGGAGCAATAGAGGGGGCGACACTGAAGCTTTCTTT. This gives the protein CAWSNRGGDTEAFF. The chain joins TRBV30 to TRBJ1-1; 7 nucleotides agree with TRBD1. The CDR3 has 14 amino acids. CDR1 GTSNPN and CDR2 SVGIG come from the germline V gene (reference sequence). V lost 3 bases and J lost 3; bases outside the gene matches: 7. Supplemented by reference TRBV30 and TRBJ1-1, the full variable domain reads SQTIHQWPATLVQPVGSPLSLECTVEGTSNPNLYWYRQAAGRGLQLLFYSVGIGQISSEVPQNLSASRPQDRQFILSSKKLLLSDSGFYLCAWSNRGGDTEAFFGQGTRLTVV.

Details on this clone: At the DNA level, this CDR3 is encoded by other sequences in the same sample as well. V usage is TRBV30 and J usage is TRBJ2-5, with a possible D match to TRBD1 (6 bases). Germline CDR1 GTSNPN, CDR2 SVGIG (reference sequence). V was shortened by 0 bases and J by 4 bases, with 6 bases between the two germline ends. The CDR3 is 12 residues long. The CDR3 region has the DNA TGTGCCTGGAGTGTAGGGGGAGAGACCCAGTACTTC. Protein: CAWSVGGETQYF. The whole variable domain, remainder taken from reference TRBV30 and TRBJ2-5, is SQTIHQWPATLVQPVGSPLSLECTVEGTSNPNLYWYRQAAGRGLQLLFYSVGIGQISSEVPQNLSASRPQDRQFILSSKKLLLSDSGFYLCAWSVGGETQYFGPGTRLLVL.

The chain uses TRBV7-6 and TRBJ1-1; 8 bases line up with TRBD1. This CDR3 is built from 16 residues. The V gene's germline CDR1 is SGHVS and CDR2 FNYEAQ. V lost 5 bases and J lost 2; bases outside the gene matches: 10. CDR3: CASSAPGQVLNTEAFF. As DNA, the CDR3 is TGTGCCAGCAGCGCGCCGGGACAGGTCCTCAACACTGAAGCTTTCTTT.

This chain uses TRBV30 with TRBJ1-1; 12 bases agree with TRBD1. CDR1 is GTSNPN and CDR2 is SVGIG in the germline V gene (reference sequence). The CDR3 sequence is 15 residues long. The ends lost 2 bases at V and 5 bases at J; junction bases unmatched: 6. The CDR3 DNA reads TGTGCCTGGAGTCGAGGGACAGGGGGCTGGACTGAAGCTTTCTTT. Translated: CAWSRGTGGWTEAFF.

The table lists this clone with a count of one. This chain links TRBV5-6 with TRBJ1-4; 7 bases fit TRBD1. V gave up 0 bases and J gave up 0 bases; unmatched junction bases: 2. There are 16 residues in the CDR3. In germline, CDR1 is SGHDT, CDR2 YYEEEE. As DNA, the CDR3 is TGTGCCAGCAGCTTGGTCGGGACAGCAACTAATGAAAAACTGTTTTTT. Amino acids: CASSLVGTATNEKLFF. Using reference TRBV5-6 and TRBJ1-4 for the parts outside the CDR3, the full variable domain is DAGVTQSPTHLIKTRGQQVTLRCSPKSGHDTVSWYQQALGQGPQFIFQYYEEEERQRGNFPDRFSGHQFPNYSSELNVNALLLGDSALYLCASSLVGTATNEKLFFGSGTQLSVL.

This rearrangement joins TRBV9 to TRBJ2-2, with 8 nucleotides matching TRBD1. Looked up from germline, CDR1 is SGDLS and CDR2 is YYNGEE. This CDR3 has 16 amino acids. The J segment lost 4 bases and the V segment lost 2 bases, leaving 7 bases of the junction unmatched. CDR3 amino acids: CASSVAGQGGTGELFF. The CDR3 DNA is TGTGCCAGCAGCGTGGCTGGACAGGGCGGCACCGGGGAGCTGTTTTTT. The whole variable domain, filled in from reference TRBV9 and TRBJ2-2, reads DSGVTQTPKHLITATGQRVTLRCSPRSGDLSVYWYQQSLDQGLQFLIQYYNGEERAKGNILERFSAQQFPDLHSELNLSSLELGDSALYFCASSVAGQGGTGELFFGEGSRLTVL.

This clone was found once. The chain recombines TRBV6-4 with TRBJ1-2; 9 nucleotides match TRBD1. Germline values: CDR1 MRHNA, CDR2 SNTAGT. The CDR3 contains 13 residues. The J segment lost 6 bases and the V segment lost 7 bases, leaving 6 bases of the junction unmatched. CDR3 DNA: TGTGCCAGCAACGGGACAGGGAAGAATGGCTACACCTTC. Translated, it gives CASNGTGKNGYTF.

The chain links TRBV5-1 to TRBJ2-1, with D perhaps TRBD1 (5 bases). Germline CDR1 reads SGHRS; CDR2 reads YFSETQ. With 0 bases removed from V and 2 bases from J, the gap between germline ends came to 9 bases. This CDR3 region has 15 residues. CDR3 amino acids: CASSLESGTYNEQFF. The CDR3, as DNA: TGCGCCAGCAGCTTGGAGTCAGGGACCTACAATGAGCAGTTCTTC.

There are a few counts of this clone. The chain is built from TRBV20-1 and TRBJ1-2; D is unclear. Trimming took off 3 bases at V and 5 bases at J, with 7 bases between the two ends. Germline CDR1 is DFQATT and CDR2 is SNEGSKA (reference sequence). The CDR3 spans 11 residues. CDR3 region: CSASSGYGYTF. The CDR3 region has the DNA TGCAGTGCTAGTTCGGGGTATGGCTACACCTTC.

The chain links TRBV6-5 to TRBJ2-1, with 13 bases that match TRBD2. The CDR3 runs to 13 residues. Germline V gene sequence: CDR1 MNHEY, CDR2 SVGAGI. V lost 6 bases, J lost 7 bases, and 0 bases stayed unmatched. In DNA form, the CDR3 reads TGTGCCAGCAGGACTAGCGGGGGGAATGAGCAGTTCTTC. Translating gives CASRTSGGNEQFF.

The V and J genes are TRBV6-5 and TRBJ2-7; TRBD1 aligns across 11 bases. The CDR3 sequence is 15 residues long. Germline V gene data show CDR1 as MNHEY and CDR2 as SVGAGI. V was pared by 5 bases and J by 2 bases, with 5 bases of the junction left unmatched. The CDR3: CASSKPGQGAYEQYF. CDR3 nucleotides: TGTGCCAGCAGTAAACCGGGACAGGGGGCCTACGAGCAGTACTTC.

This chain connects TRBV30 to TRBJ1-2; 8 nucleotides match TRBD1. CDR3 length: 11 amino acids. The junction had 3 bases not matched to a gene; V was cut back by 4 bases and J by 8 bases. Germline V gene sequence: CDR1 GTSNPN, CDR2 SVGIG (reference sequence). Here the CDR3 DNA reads TGTGCCTGGACCCAGGGGGCGGGCTACACCTTC. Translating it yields CAWTQGAGYTF.

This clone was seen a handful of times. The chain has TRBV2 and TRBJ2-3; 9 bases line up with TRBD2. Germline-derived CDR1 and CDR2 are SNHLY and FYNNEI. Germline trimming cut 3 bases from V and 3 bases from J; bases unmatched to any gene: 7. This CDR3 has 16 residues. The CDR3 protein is CASSDNRAGGTDTQYF. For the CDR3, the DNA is TGTGCCAGCAGTGATAATCGAGCGGGGGGAACAGATACGCAGTATTTT. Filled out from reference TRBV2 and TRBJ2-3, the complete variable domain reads EPEVTQTPSHQVTQMGQEVILRCVPISNHLYFYWYRQILGQKVEFLVSFYNNEISEKSEIFDDQFSVERPDGSNFTLKIRSTKLEDSAMYFCASSDNRAGGTDTQYFGPGTRLTVL.

CDR3 residues: CASRRTGGYGYTF. CDR3 in DNA: TGTGCCAGCAGGAGAACAGGGGGCTATGGCTACACCTTC. The chain recombines TRBV27 with TRBJ1-2, with TRBD1 matching over 8 bases. V lost 6 bases to trimming and J lost 4 bases; unmatched junction nucleotides: 4. The germline V gene encodes CDR1 MNHEY and CDR2 SMNVEV (reference sequence). This CDR3 is 13 amino acids long.